This T cell receptor beta chain was identified in a study of shared clonotypes between healthy human individuals. Participating donors were healthy, HIV-negative adults free of recent acute infections or vaccinations. This CDR3 comprises 16 residues. Per germline, CDR1 SGHNT and CDR2 YYREEE (reference sequence). Trimming cost V 4 bases and J 2 bases, with 16 bases left between them. Sorted-subset replicate PCRs used about 200 ng DNA, approximately 30,000 T cell genomes. TCRdb's table, derived via immunoSEQ multiplex PCR, lists solely in-frame clones and lacks some. The profile shows around 2.5 million clones, 80% to 95% of them singletons.

The genes are TRBV5-4 and TRBJ2-1; weak D call: TRBD2 (5 bases). This receptor was identified in a man between 18 and 29 years old in good health. Some clones in this sample may be carry-over from other donors' samples. The sample taken for sequencing was naive CD4+ T cells from PBMCs. Subset noted: CD45RA+ positively selected. The CDR3 nucleotides are TGTGCCAGCAGCCCCCAGGCGGGCCCACCCTACAATGAGCAGTTCTTC. This gives the protein CASSPQAGPPYNEQFF.